Here is one T cell receptor (beta chain) with its context. The V end was cut by 1 base, the J end by 8 bases, with 9 bases between. The CDR3 totals 13 residues. In germline, CDR1 is MGHRA, CDR2 YSYEKL. The data originate from a study of T-cell memory formation after mild COVID-19. MiXCR, run by TCRdb on the 5' RACE reads, gives a single entry per CDR3 protein. The profile shows hundreds of thousands of distinct CDR3 sequences, roughly 22% of them singletons. Sequencing was done on a sample of PBMCs or a T cell subset sorted from them (not recorded which). This clonotype originated in an adult woman who had mild COVID-19 (a few samples of this study predate the infection). Cell type and time point are not known. This chain joins TRBV4-1 and TRBJ2-1, with TRBD2 as a possible D gene (6 bases). For the CDR3, the DNA is TGCGCCAGCAGCCAAGTTCCGGGGGATGAGCAGTTCTTC. Translated, it gives CASSQVPGDEQFF.